Here is one TCR beta chain with its context. Its antigen remains unknown. This record comes from a study of T cell responses to AZD1222 COVID-19 vaccine. Points from the study as a whole: At baseline, seropositivity was found in only a handful of AZD1222 recipients. Repertoire sampling occurred only after the peak T cell response. Clonal diversity may have been underestimated in mostly white British donors.

Measured with immunoSEQ multiplex PCR; TCRdb has only the in-frame clones, and not every one. Counted here are around 110,000 clones, around 85% occurring once; the ten biggest clones make up approximately 4%. The CDR3 is made up of 13 amino acids. Trimming removed 5 bases from V and 5 bases from J; junction bases left unmatched: 5. In germline, CDR1 is KGHDR, CDR2 SFDVKD. The genes are TRBV24-1 and TRBJ2-7, with 7 bases identical to TRBD1. Sequencing used peripheral blood, obtained on day 0 of MenACWY control vaccination. This TCR was recovered from an adult in good health. CDR3: CATSGADRDEQYF. The CDR3 DNA is TGTGCCACCAGTGGCGCTGACAGGGACGAGCAGTACTTC.